This T cell receptor beta chain was captured in a study of cytomegalovirus exposure and HLA in healthy donors. Notes on the study in general: Researchers catalogued approximately 160 TCR beta chains as cytomegalovirus-associated.

The V gene's germline CDR1 is LNHDA and CDR2 SQIVND (reference sequence). Trimming stripped 3 bases from V and 2 bases from J, with 10 bases between. The length of the CDR3 is 14 residues. Note on this clone: Antigen unknown.

Primers for the PCR totalled 60 Vbeta and 13 Jbeta. As originally analysed: There were around 80 million unique TCR beta chains by a later count, and approximately 10 million of them were shared. Generated by immunoSEQ multiplex PCR, the TCRdb table keeps only in-frame clones and is missing some. Clone size and the V and J calls come from that table; the DNA yielded D and trimming. The sample lists about 160,000 clones; 75% to 85% were seen once. This chain uses TRBV19 with TRBJ1-2, with D unclear. What was sequenced was PBMCs. This TCR came from a girl aged 2 to 10 in good health and CMV-seropositive. The CDR3, as DNA: TGTGCCAGTAGTATCCCCCCAGCGAACTATGGCTACACCTTC. Translated: CASSIPPANYGYTF.